Each of the 20 T cell receptor beta chains below was sequenced from the same sample in a study of T-cell reconstitution after alpha-beta-depleted transplantation in children. Unique molecular identifiers were incorporated during preparation of the TCRbeta library. From the PCR reads, TCRdb called clonotypes with MiXCR, one entry per CDR3 protein. The repertoire has about 610,000 distinct CDR3 sequences, 10% to 13% of them found once; the top ten carry about 4%. Here the sequenced sample was PBMCs from the stem cell graft donor, taken from the stem cell graft. The receptors come from a human donor who donated a stem cell graft to a child with acute myeloid leukemia.

This clonotype occurred many times. This rearrangement joins TRBV6-4 to TRBJ2-3; 7 bases fit TRBD1. Looked up from germline, CDR1 is MRHNA and CDR2 is SNTAGT. The CDR3 has 14 residues. The V gene end was trimmed by 5 bases and the J gene end by 7 bases; junction bases not matched to a gene: 9. DNA of the CDR3: TGTGCCAGCAGTTACGACAGGGATCGAAATACGCAGTATTTT. It yields the protein CASSYDRDRNTQYF.

This clonotype was observed a handful of times. The CDR3 protein is CAISDAPGRRTNNEQFF. CDR3 nucleotide sequence: TGTGCCATCAGTGATGCACCGGGCCGCCGAACGAACAATGAGCAGTTCTTC. This chain joins TRBV10-3 and TRBJ2-1; D gene ambiguous. The V and J ends lost 3 bases and 5 bases respectively, with 20 bases between them. CDR3 length equals 17 residues. The germline V gene has CDR1 ENHRY and CDR2 SYGVKD.

The chain uses TRBV28 and TRBJ2-1, with 7 positions matching TRBD1. The CDR3 extends over 17 amino acids. With V trimmed by 6 bases and J by 3 bases, 14 bases remained unmatched. Per the germline V gene, CDR1 is MDHEN and CDR2 is SYDVKM. In DNA form, the CDR3 reads TGTGCCAGCAGCTCCGTGGAGACAGGGCTATTCTACAATGAGCAGTTCTTC. It encodes CASSSVETGLFYNEQFF.

This clonotype showed up many times. The V and J genes are TRBV20-1 and TRBJ1-1; D gene ambiguous. This CDR3 has 12 amino acids. The germline V and J ends were trimmed by 1 base and 1 base, with 4 bases remaining between them. CDR1 and CDR2 from the germline V gene are DFQATT and SNEGSKA (reference sequence). This CDR3 reads CSARGANTEAFF. CDR3 DNA: TGCAGTGCTAGAGGGGCGAACACTGAAGCTTTCTTT.

J is TRBJ2-2 and V is TRBV5-1, with TRBD2 identical over 12 bases. In germline, CDR1 is SGHRS, CDR2 YFSETQ. V shed 4 bases and J 4 bases; nucleotides not matched to a gene: 5. The CDR3 consists of 16 residues. The DNA for the CDR3 is TGCGCCAGCAGCAAACCGGGACTAGCGGGCACCGGGGAGCTGTTTTTT. The encoded protein is CASSKPGLAGTGELFF.

This clonotype has ten or more counts. The rearrangement joins TRBV6-1 to TRBJ2-1; 9 positions agree with TRBD2. The germline V gene encodes CDR1 MNHNS and CDR2 SASEGT. This CDR3 region has 15 residues. J lost 1 base, V lost 4 bases, and 2 bases had no gene match. The CDR3 sequence: CASSGSGRSYNEQFF. The CDR3 nucleotides are TGTGCCAGCAGTGGTAGCGGGAGATCCTACAATGAGCAGTTCTTC.

This clonotype has only a few counts. The chain has TRBV4-2 and TRBJ2-3; D call uncertain. The length of the CDR3 is 14 residues. Germline V gene data show CDR1 as LGHNA and CDR2 as YNFKEQ. With 4 bases removed from V and 4 bases from J, the gap between germline ends came to 12 bases. CDR3 in amino acids: CASSLTSGADTQYF. CDR3 coding DNA: TGTGCCAGCAGCCTCACGTCTGGCGCAGATACGCAGTATTTT.

This clonotype has more than one count but fewer than ten. The rearrangement joins TRBV10-2 to TRBJ2-7; tentative D call: TRBD1 (5 bases). The CDR3 is made up of 13 amino acids. V lost 6 bases to trimming and J lost 2 bases, with 11 bases between them. Germline V gene lookup returns CDR1 WSHSY and CDR2 SAAADI. The DNA for the CDR3 is TGCGCCAGCAGATTACAGGATACCTACGAGCAGTACTTC. Its protein product is CASRLQDTYEQYF.

This clonotype was seen more than once but under ten times. The genes are TRBV7-2 and TRBJ2-5; TRBD1 aligns across 8 bases. The junction had 8 bases not matched to a gene; V was cut back by 6 bases and J by 5 bases. The germline CDR1 and CDR2 sequences are SGHTA and FQGNSA. CDR3 length equals 14 residues. CDR3: CASRVDRGGETQYF. In DNA form, the CDR3 reads TGTGCCAGCAGAGTCGACAGGGGCGGGGAGACCCAGTACTTC.

In this sample, this clonotype turned up a few times. The chain employs TRBV7-1 and TRBJ2-4; 10 nucleotides match TRBD2. TRBV7-1 is labeled an ORF, and its function is uncertain. Unmatched junction bases numbered 20, after V lost 3 bases and J lost 0 bases. CDR3 length: 22 amino acids. The CDR3 DNA reads TGTGCCAGCAGCTCCTGGGGGGGCGGAAGGACTAGCGGACCCACAGCCAAAAACATTCAGTACTTC. Protein sequence: CASSSWGGGRTSGPTAKNIQYF.

The V gene is TRBV5-6, the J gene TRBJ2-3; D is perhaps TRBD2 (6 bases). V lost 0 bases to trimming and J lost 2 bases, with 10 bases between them. Germline CDR1 reads SGHDT; CDR2 reads YYEEEE. The CDR3 totals 15 residues. In nucleotides, the CDR3 is TGTGCCAGCAGCTTGGGGGGGACTCTCACAGATACGCAGTATTTT. Amino acid sequence: CASSLGGTLTDTQYF.

This clonotype has a handful of counts. The chain combines TRBV15 with TRBJ2-1; 9 bases are a match to TRBD2. V shed 0 bases and J 2 bases; nucleotides not matched to a gene: 8. This CDR3 has 18 residues. Looked up from germline, CDR1 is LNHNV and CDR2 is YYDKDF (reference sequence). The CDR3 spells CATSRDPVLAGPYNEQFF. CDR3 DNA sequence: TGTGCCACCAGCAGAGACCCGGTGCTAGCGGGACCCTACAATGAGCAGTTCTTC.

V is TRBV15 and J is TRBJ2-3, with D uncertain. V lost 0 bases, J lost 5 bases, and 15 bases lay in between. Germline V gene data show CDR1 as LNHNV and CDR2 as YYDKDF (reference sequence). The CDR3 runs to 16 residues. The CDR3: CATSRDIAASGDTQYF. CDR3 nucleotides: TGTGCCACCAGCAGAGATATAGCTGCGAGTGGAGATACGCAGTATTTT.

This chain links TRBV4-3 with TRBJ2-3, with 10 bases lining up with TRBD2. The germline V gene encodes CDR1 LGHNA and CDR2 YSLEER. J was trimmed by 1 base and V by 4 bases; bases with no gene match: 2. The length of the CDR3 is 15 residues. In DNA, the CDR3 is TGCGCCAGCAGCCCCACTAGCGGGGGCACAGATACGCAGTATTTT. Translation: CASSPTSGGTDTQYF.

A note on this clonotype: This sequence may be a read error, since a much larger clone differs from it by one base. The CDR3 end shows no conserved phenylalanine or tryptophan, and so a read error is likely. The CDR3 sequence is CASSLTGSYNEQFL. The CDR3 DNA reads TGTGCCAGCAGCTTGACAGGATCCTACAATGAGCAGTTCTTG. This chain links TRBV7-3 with TRBJ2-1; tentatively, D is TRBD1 (6 bases). The V gene lost 3 bases and the J gene lost 1 base, with 7 bases spanning the gap. Germline assignment: CDR1 SGHTA and CDR2 FQGTGA. The CDR3 is made up of 14 amino acids.

The gene calls are TRBV20-1 and TRBJ2-3; 9 bases agree with TRBD2. This CDR3 contains 16 residues. CDR1 DFQATT and CDR2 SNEGSKA come from the germline V gene (reference sequence). J gave up 6 bases and V 0 bases, and 10 bases lay outside the gene matches. Here the CDR3 reads CSARDLRAGGWDTQYF. The CDR3 DNA reads as TGCAGTGCTAGAGATCTTCGTGCGGGGGGGTGGGATACGCAGTATTTT.

This clonotype was counted only a few times. The V and J genes are TRBV29-1 and TRBJ2-4; possible D gene TRBD2, 6 bases. Trimming shortened V by 1 base and J by 7 bases, and 14 bases separated the two germline ends. The CDR3 spans 14 residues. The germline V gene encodes CDR1 SQVTM and CDR2 ANQGSEA. The CDR3 loop reads CSVEGAPSENIQYF. CDR3 coding DNA: TGCAGCGTTGAAGGGGCACCTAGCGAGAACATTCAGTACTTC. The entire variable domain, with the rest obtained from reference TRBV29-1 and TRBJ2-4, is as follows: SAVISQKPSRDICQRGTSLTIQCQVDSQVTMMFWYRQQPGQSLTLIATANQGSEATYESGFVIDKFPISRPNLTFSTLTVSNMSPEDSSIYLCSVEGAPSENIQYFGAGTRLSVL.

This clonotype was counted between two and nine times. The V gene is TRBV12-3 or TRBV12-4, the J gene TRBJ2-7; 15 nucleotides match TRBD2. CDR3 length: 17 amino acids. V shed 11 bases and J 0 bases; nucleotides not matched to a gene: 11. CDR3 sequence: CASATGTSGRLSYEQYF. The CDR3 nucleotides read TGTGCCTCGGCCACGGGGACTAGCGGGAGGCTCTCCTACGAGCAGTACTTC.

This clonotype was seen at least ten times. This chain links TRBV7-9 with TRBJ2-2; 9 positions match TRBD2. CDR3 size: 15 residues. The trim removed 2 bases at V and 5 bases at J, leaving 3 bases unmatched. The germline V gene encodes CDR1 SEHNR and CDR2 FQNEAQ (reference sequence). CDR3 region: CASSLQTSGTGELFF. CDR3 in DNA: TGTGCCAGCAGCTTACAAACTAGCGGGACCGGGGAGCTGTTTTTT.

J is TRBJ2-7 and V is TRBV5-1; 10 bases align to TRBD2. The CDR3 is 15 residues long. The germline V gene encodes CDR1 SGHRS and CDR2 YFSETQ. V shed 3 bases, J shed 3 bases, and the junction held 6 bases outside the gene matches. CDR3: CASSSGLAVVYEQYF. DNA of the CDR3: TGCGCCAGCAGCTCAGGACTAGCGGTAGTCTACGAGCAGTACTTC.